This T cell receptor beta chain was retrieved from a study of shared clonotypes between healthy human individuals. General observations from the study: Limited genetic and exposure-history diversity came from having few donors.

CDR1 SGHDT and CDR2 YYEEEE come from the germline V gene. The CDR3 runs to 15 residues. V lost 0 bases, J lost 11 bases, and 17 bases lay in between. Only in-frame clones appear in the TCRdb table, and some are missing; sequencing was by immunoSEQ multiplex PCR. The sample has fewer than 650,000 clones; around 78% are singletons. The donors, all of them Caucasian adults, lived in Nashville, Tennessee. On this clone: Its target is unknown.

The chain joins TRBV5-6 to TRBJ1-4; TRBD1 might be the D (5 bases). The TCR was taken from a woman between 40 and 50 years old in good health. Some clones in this sample may be carry-over from other donors' samples. The sequenced material came from PBMCs. This chain's CDR3 is CASSLVTGPGRKLFF. The CDR3 DNA reads TGTGCCAGCAGCTTGGTTACAGGCCCCGGTCGGAAACTGTTTTTT.